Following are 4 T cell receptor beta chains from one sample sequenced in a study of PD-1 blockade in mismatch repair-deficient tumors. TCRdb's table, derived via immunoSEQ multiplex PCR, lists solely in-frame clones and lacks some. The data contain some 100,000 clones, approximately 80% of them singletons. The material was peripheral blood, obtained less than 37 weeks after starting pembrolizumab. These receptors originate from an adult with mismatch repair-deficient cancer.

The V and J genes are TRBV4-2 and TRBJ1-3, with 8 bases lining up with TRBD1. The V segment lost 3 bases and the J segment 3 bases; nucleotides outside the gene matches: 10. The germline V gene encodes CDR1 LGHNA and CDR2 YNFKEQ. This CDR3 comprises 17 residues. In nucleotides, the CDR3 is TGTGCCAGCAGCCATCCCACTCCCGGGACAGGTGGAAACACCATATATTTT. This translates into CASSHPTPGTGGNTIYF.

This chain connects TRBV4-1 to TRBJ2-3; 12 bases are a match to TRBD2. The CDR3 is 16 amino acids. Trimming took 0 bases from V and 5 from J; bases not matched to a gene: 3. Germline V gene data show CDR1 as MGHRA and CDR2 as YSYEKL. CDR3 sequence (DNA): TGCGCCAGCAGCCAAGAGGCTAGCGGGAGGGGAGATACGCAGTATTTT. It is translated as CASSQEASGRGDTQYF.

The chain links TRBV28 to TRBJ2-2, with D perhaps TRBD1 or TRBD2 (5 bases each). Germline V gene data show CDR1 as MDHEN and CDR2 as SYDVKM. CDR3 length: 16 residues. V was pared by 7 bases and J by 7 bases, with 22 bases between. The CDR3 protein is CASTNGGPLVGGELFF. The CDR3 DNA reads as TGTGCCAGCACCAATGGGGGACCCCTTGTGGGCGGGGAGCTGTTTTTT.

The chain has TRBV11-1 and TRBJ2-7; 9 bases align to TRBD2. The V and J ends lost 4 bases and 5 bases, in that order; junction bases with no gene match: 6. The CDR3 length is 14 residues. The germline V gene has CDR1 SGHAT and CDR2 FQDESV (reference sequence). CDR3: CASSSGLAIHEQYF. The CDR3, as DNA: TGTGCCAGCAGCTCAGGACTAGCGATTCACGAGCAGTACTTC.